Here is one T cell receptor (beta chain) with its context. No antigen is known for it. These data are taken from a study of shared clonotypes between healthy human individuals. Findings and caveats of the study: Deeper or shallower sequencing was expected to change how clonotypes are shared among donors.

Both subsets, CD45RA+ naive and CD45RA-negative memory, were split from the CD4+ cells. TCRdb's copy holds only in-frame clones and misses some; the assay was immunoSEQ multiplex PCR. Of millions of clones listed, roughly 94% were seen once; the top ten hold 0.13%. The CDR3 has 15 residues. From germline, CDR1 is MGHRA and CDR2 YSYEKL. V was clipped by 1 base and J by 4 bases, with 13 bases between them. V usage is TRBV4-1 and J usage is TRBJ1-2; D gene unclear. The specimen was naive CD4+ T cells sorted from blood. The subset: CD45RA+ positively selected. This TCR came from a man aged 18 to 35 in good health. The CDR3 reads CASSQAEAATYGYTF. The DNA for the CDR3 is TGCGCCAGCAGCCAAGCCGAGGCGGCCACCTATGGCTACACCTTC.